This T cell receptor beta chain was sequenced in a study of OX40 agonist ivuxolimab in advanced cancers. General study findings and limits: Some nonresponders also had low normalized T-cell clonal expansion.

Of note for this clone: Its antigen is currently unknown.

The table came from immunoSEQ multiplex PCR; TCRdb's copy has only in-frame clones and leaves some out. The data contain tens of thousands of clones, roughly 89% of them seen just once; the ten biggest clones take up 27%. V trimming: 4 bases; J trimming: 4 bases; junction bases outside the gene matches: 5. In germline, CDR1 is SGDLS, CDR2 YYNGEE. The CDR3 totals 15 residues. This specimen was CD4+ or CD8+ T cells sorted from blood, taken in a trial of the OX40 agonist ivuxolimab. V is TRBV9 and J is TRBJ2-1; 10 nucleotides line up with TRBD2. The TCR comes from an adult with an advanced solid tumor such as melanoma, head and neck, liver or kidney cancer. The CDR3 nucleotides are TGTGCCAGCAGCCCGGGACTAGCGTATTACAATGAGCAGTTCTTC. This gives the protein CASSPGLAYYNEQFF.